The 9 T cell receptor beta chains below come from one sample, sequenced in a study of blood T cell repertoires in COVID-19. Sequencing used immunoSEQ multiplex PCR; TCRdb keeps in-frame clones, though not all of them. Among about 240,000 clones listed, 83% were seen once. Sequences were obtained from PBMCs or T cells enriched from blood (not recorded which). The receptors come from a woman in her thirties or forties who had been exposed to COVID-19.

This clone appeared a few times. CDR3 DNA sequence: TGTGCCAGTAGTTATAAGGGGATGAACACTGAAGCTTTCTTT. This translates into CASSYKGMNTEAFF. The chain uses TRBV19 and TRBJ1-1, with D possibly matching TRBD1 (5 bases). The CDR3 runs 14 residues. The V end lost 5 bases, the J end lost 0 bases, and 10 bases lay between the germline ends. The germline V gene has CDR1 LNHDA and CDR2 SQIVND (reference sequence).

J is TRBJ2-2 and V is TRBV30; TRBD1 agrees at 9 bases. V was pared by 4 bases and J by 7 bases, with 10 bases of the junction left unmatched. This CDR3 contains 15 residues. The V gene's germline CDR1 is GTSNPN and CDR2 SVGIG (reference sequence). CDR3 DNA: TGTGCCTGGAAAGCCGGGGACAGGGAAATCGGGGAGCTGTTTTTT. This codes for CAWKAGDREIGELFF.

The chain is built from TRBV4-3 and TRBJ1-1; 8 positions match TRBD1. Germline CDR1 is LGHNA and CDR2 is YSLEER. V was clipped by 0 bases and J by 7 bases; unmatched bases: 1. This CDR3 is built from 13 residues. The CDR3 spells CASSQDTGGEAFF. CDR3 DNA sequence: TGCGCCAGCAGCCAAGACACAGGGGGTGAAGCTTTCTTT.

The V and J genes are TRBV2 and TRBJ1-5; no reliable D call. V was shortened by 4 bases and J by 4 bases, with 2 bases between the two germline ends. This CDR3 has 11 amino acids. Germline-derived CDR1 and CDR2 are SNHLY and FYNNEI. The CDR3 DNA reads as TGTGCCAGCAGTGCTAATCAGCCCCAGCATTTT. As protein: CASSANQPQHF.

This chain joins TRBV5-1 and TRBJ2-1, with TRBD1 as a possible D gene (8 bases). The germline V and J ends were trimmed by 4 bases and 5 bases, with 19 bases remaining between them. Looked up from germline, CDR1 is SGHRS and CDR2 is YFSETQ. The CDR3 length is 16 residues. CDR3 loop: CASSTGTGLENNEQFF. As DNA, the CDR3 is TGCGCCAGCAGCACGGGGACAGGACTAGAAAACAATGAGCAGTTCTTC.

The V and J genes are TRBV4-1 and TRBJ1-4, with D possibly matching TRBD1 (6 bases). In germline, CDR1 is MGHRA, CDR2 YSYEKL. Between the trimmed V and J ends, which lost 1 base and 6 bases, there was a span of 15 bases. This CDR3 region has 16 residues. In nucleotides, the CDR3 is TGCGCCAGCAGCCAAGCCTTACAGGGCTTAGATGAAAAACTGTTTTTT. Protein product: CASSQALQGLDEKLFF.

The V and J genes are TRBV27 and TRBJ1-1, with 9 bases aligning to TRBD1. V shed 6 bases and J 3 bases; nucleotides not matched to a gene: 2. Germline V gene data show CDR1 as MNHEY and CDR2 as SMNVEV (reference sequence). The CDR3 totals 13 residues. The CDR3 spells CASRRTGDTEAFF. CDR3 in DNA: TGTGCCAGCAGGCGGACAGGGGACACTGAAGCTTTCTTT.

The gene calls are TRBV9 and TRBJ1-1, with D possibly being TRBD1 (5 bases). The germline CDR1 and CDR2 sequences are SGDLS and YYNGEE. V gave up 0 bases and J gave up 0 bases, with 12 bases separating them. The CDR3 totals 16 residues. The CDR3 nucleotides are TGTGCCAGCAGCGTAGAGGCCGGGGGGATGAACACTGAAGCTTTCTTT. As protein: CASSVEAGGMNTEAFF.

The V and J genes are TRBV28 and TRBJ1-1; the D gene is possibly TRBD1 (5 bases). Looked up from germline, CDR1 is MDHEN and CDR2 is SYDVKM. The CDR3 is made up of 13 amino acids. V shed 7 bases and J shed 1 base, with 10 bases lying between them. Written as DNA, the CDR3 is TGTGCCAGCACCCTTACAGGGAACACTGAAGCTTTCTTT. It translates to CASTLTGNTEAFF.